This TCR beta chain is from a study of CD8+ T cells in alopecia areata (dated by TCRdb to 2016 to 2018). The study in broad terms: The treated patients took part in an open-label pilot trial in which moderate-to-severe alopecia areata was treated with oral tofacitinib at 5 to 10 mg twice daily. Biopsies were taken from tofacitinib-treated patients at baseline and again at 4 and 24 weeks into treatment, and several of those patients also had a later scalp biopsy. Amplification of TCRbeta CDR3 regions was done by immunoSEQ multiplex PCR using 35 Vbeta forward primers and 13 Jbeta reverse primers. In humans, TCRbeta sequencing was performed on scalp tissue and on sorted CD4+ and CD8+ peripheral blood T cells from healthy controls and from patients with patchy or totalis/universalis alopecia areata. Scalp clonality was compared among normal scalp (n=4), patchy alopecia areata scalp (n=8), and alopecia totalis/universalis scalp (n=8). RNA came from the PAXgene miRNA kit for fixed scalp, the miRNeasy kit for PBMCs, and the RNeasy kit for mouse skin. In both human patients and the C3H/HeJ mouse model, the study applied high-throughput TCRbeta sequencing to look at T cell clonal expansion in alopecia areata. Patients stayed on tofacitinib for 6 to 18 months and then had 6 months of follow-up off drug so that delayed response and recurrence could be assessed. For the treated patients, the SALT score, which quantifies what percentage of scalp surface area is affected, served as the measure of disease severity. Overall study results and their limits: Tofacitinib significantly lowered scalp clonality and the number of expanded CD8+ clones among the top 100 scalp clones. The treated cohort was small, with a single nonresponder, so links between baseline CD8+ expansion and response need larger studies. Compared with mice, TCR sequences shared between patients were less clear, possibly partly because of HLA diversity across the patient population. Resident alphabeta T cells in normal human skin are also sequenced, complicating scalp TCR repertoire analysis, unlike mouse skin dominated by gammadelta T cells. Many expanded lesional clones were found to persist in scalp and blood during tofacitinib treatment, and relapse after treatment cessation may be partly explained by this persistence. Higher clonality and more expanded CD8+ clones were observed in lesional scalp than in normal scalp, particularly in alopecia totalis/universalis, a finding suggestive of antigenic drive.

Concerning this clone itself: Its binding antigen is unknown. Base qualities are not at hand, and no much larger clone is one base apart.

The receptor library was made with the immunoSEQ multiplex PCR assay. RNA was extracted from all samples and reverse transcribed into cDNA as template for TCR sequencing. First-strand cDNA was synthesized using SuperScript III with a 2:1 mix of oligo-dT and random hexamers. A synthetic immune receptor repertoire was used to measure amplification bias, and any remaining bias was corrected computationally. Per the original workflow: Raw reads were preprocessed to remove errors, and CDR3 was defined by IMGT conventions from the conserved cysteine to phenylalanine. Clonality was computed as 1 minus the Shannon entropy, with the entropy normalized by log2 of the number of productive unique TCRs. Whether each scalp clone was CD4 or CD8 was inferred by checking scalp TCRbeta sequences against the CD4 and CD8 repertoires from sorted blood. The source is immuneACCESS, and TCRdb retained only in-frame sequences with V and J called. Part of the clones is not carried over; for the studies checked, unresolved V genes explain less than half of this, and the remainder is unexplained. The DNA was the basis for D and trimming; V, J and clone size are from that table. Within this sample are tens of thousands of clones, with more than 45% of them counted one time only. The ten most abundant clones make up around 20% of the sample.

In light of the paper, this sample's treatment or condition label describes: oral pan-JAK inhibitor, 5-10 mg twice daily. Peripheral blood and lesional scalp punch biopsies were obtained from patients with alopecia areata. PBMCs were isolated by density centrifugation and stained for CD3, CD4 and CD8, after which CD4+ and CD8+ T cells were sorted on a FACSAria. From the cysteine through the phenylalanine, the CDR3 covers 11 amino acids. Only CDR3 DNA remains: 33 bases, in frame from the first base. The germline V gene encodes CDR1 SQVTM and CDR2 ANQGSEA. V and J are truncated by 6 bases and 1 base respectively, leaving an intervening sequence of 6 bases.

Sequenced material: CD8+ T cells sorted from blood, taken at approximately week 37, from a patient treated with tofacitinib. This sequence was found in a human donor with alopecia areata. The V and J segments used are TRBV29-1 and TRBJ1-1; the D gene identity is not certain. The CDR3 reads CSVGQNTEAFF. The DNA sequence is given as TGCAGCGTGGGCCAGAACACTGAAGCTTTCTTT.